Detailed here is one T cell receptor (beta chain). The sample is drawn from a study of long-term antiretroviral therapy in people with HIV. The CDR3 consists of 15 residues. The V end lost 2 bases, the J end lost 9 bases, and 20 bases lay between the germline ends. Germline lookup yields CDR1 LNHDA and CDR2 SQIVND (reference sequence). The libraries were made with immunoSEQ v3.0 at survey level. Sequencing was performed with immunoSEQ multiplex PCR; in TCRdb, only in-frame clones are kept and a portion is missing. The sample holds approximately 26,000 clones, around 84% seen once. The sequencing used unsorted PBMCs, collected 0.4 years after starting antiretroviral therapy. The receptor's source is a man younger than 35 with HIV. The V and J genes are TRBV19 and TRBJ2-7, with a possible D match to TRBD1 (5 bases). The CDR3 sequence is CASSISGRVAGWQYF. CDR3 sequence (DNA): TGTGCCAGTAGTATATCCGGCAGGGTGGCCGGTTGGCAGTACTTC. The variable domain in full, with the rest retrieved from reference TRBV19 and TRBJ2-7, is DGGITQSPKYLFRKEGQNVTLSCEQNLNHDAMYWYRQDPGQGLRLIYYSQIVNDFQKGDIAEGYSVSREKKESFPLTVTSAQKNPTAFYLCASSISGRVAGWQYFGPGTRLTVT.